This T cell receptor (beta chain) was captured in a study of T cell responses to AZD1222 COVID-19 vaccine. Broader study findings: Sampling captured repertoires only after the peak T cell response. The donor cohort was predominantly white British with a female majority, and clonal diversity may have been underestimated. The study found Spike-specific TCR breadth and depth rose after two AZD1222 doses.

Between the trimmed V and J ends, which lost 1 base and 8 bases, there was a span of 11 bases. CDR3 size: 12 residues. Germline assignment: CDR1 SQVTM and CDR2 ANQGSEA. This table comes from immunoSEQ multiplex PCR, and its TCRdb copy is limited to in-frame clones, with some not included. The sample lists about 85,000 clones; about 85% were seen once. Samples with a second dose at about 4 or about 12 weeks were pooled together. Remarks on this clone: Its antigen is not identified.

The input for sequencing was peripheral blood, taken 28 days after the second AZD1222 dose. This sequence was found in an adult who received the AZD1222 COVID-19 vaccine. This chain links TRBV29-1 with TRBJ1-2; D unclear. The CDR3 sequence: CSVEGYLPGYTF. DNA for the CDR3: TGCAGCGTTGAAGGGTACCTCCCCGGCTACACCTTC.